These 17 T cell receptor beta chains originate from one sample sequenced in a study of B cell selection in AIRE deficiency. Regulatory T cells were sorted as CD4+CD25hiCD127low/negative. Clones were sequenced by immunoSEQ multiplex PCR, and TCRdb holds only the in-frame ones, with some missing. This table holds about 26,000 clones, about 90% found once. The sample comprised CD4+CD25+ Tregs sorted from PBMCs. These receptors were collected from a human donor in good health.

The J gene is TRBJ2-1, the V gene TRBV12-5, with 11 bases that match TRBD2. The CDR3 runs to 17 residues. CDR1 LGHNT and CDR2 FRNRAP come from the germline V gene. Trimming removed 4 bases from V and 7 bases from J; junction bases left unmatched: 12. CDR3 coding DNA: TGTGCTAGTGGTTCCCCAAGACTAGCGGGGTCCTCTAATGAGCAGTTCTTC. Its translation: CASGSPRLAGSSNEQFF.

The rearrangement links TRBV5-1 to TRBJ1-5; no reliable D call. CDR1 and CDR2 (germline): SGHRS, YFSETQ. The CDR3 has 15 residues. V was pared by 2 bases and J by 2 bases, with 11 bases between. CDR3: CASSLEGSGNQPQHF. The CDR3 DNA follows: TGCGCCAGCAGCTTAGAAGGGTCCGGCAATCAGCCCCAGCATTTT.

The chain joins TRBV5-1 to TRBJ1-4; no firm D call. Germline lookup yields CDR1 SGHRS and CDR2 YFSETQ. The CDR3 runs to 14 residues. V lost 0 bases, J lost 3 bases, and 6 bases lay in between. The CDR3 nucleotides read TGCGCCAGCAGCTTGGATGGGTCTAATGAAAAACTGTTTTTT. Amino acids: CASSLDGSNEKLFF.

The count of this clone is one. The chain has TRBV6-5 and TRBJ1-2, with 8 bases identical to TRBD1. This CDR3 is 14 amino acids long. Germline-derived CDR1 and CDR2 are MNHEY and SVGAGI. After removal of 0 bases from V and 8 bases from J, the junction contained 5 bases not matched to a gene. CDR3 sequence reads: CASSYSTGVGGYTF. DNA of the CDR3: TGTGCCAGCAGTTACTCGACAGGGGTAGGCGGCTACACCTTC.

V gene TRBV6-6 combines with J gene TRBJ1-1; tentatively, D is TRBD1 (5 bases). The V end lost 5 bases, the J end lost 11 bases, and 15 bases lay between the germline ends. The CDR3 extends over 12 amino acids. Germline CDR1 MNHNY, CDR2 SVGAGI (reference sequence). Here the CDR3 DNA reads TGTGCCAGCAGTCACAGGACATCTGGGGCTTTCTTT. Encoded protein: CASSHRTSGAFF.

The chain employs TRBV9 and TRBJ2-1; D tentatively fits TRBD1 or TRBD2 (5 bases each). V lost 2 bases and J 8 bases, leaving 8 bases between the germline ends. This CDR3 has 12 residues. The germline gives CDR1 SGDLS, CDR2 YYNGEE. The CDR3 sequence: CASSVGVDEQFF. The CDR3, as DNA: TGTGCCAGCAGCGTGGGGGTGGATGAGCAGTTCTTC.

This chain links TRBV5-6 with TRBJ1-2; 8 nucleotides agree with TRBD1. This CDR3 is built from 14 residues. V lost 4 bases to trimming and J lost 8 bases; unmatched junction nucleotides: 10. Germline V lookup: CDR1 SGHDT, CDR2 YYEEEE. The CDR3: CASSPGQGEKGYTF. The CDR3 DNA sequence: TGTGCCAGCAGCCCAGGACAGGGTGAGAAGGGCTACACCTTC. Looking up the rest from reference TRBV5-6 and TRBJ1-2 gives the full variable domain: DAGVTQSPTHLIKTRGQQVTLRCSPKSGHDTVSWYQQALGQGPQFIFQYYEEEERQRGNFPDRFSGHQFPNYSSELNVNALLLGDSALYLCASSPGQGEKGYTFGSGTRLTVV.

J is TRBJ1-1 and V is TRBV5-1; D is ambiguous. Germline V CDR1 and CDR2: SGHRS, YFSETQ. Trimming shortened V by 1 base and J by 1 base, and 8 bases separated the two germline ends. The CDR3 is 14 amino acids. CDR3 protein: CASSLSGQNTEAFF. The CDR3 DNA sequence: TGCGCCAGCAGCTTGTCAGGCCAGAACACTGAAGCTTTCTTT.

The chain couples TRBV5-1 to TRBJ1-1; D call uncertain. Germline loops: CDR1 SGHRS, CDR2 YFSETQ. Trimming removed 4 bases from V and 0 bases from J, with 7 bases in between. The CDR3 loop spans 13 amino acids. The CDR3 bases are TGCGCCAGCAGCGTACAGTTGAACACTGAAGCTTTCTTT. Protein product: CASSVQLNTEAFF.

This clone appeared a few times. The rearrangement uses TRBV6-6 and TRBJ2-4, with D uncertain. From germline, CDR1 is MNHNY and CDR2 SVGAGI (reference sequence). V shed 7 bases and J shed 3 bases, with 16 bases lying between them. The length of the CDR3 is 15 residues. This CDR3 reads CASTRSVGGKNIQYF. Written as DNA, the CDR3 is TGTGCCAGCACCCGGTCTGTGGGCGGCAAAAACATTCAGTACTTC.

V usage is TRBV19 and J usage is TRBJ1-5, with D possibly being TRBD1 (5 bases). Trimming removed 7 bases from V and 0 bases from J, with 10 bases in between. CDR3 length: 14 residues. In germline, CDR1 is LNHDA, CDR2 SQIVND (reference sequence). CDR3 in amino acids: CASNQQVSNQPQHF. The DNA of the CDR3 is TGTGCCAGTAATCAACAGGTTAGCAATCAGCCCCAGCATTTT.

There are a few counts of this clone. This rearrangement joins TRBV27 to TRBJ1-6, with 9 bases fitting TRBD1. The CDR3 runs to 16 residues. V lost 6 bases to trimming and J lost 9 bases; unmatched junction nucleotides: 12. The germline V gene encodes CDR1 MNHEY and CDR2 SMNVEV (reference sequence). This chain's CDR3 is CASSLDGTGRLSPLHF. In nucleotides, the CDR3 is TGTGCCAGCAGCCTTGACGGGACAGGGAGACTTTCACCCCTCCACTTT.

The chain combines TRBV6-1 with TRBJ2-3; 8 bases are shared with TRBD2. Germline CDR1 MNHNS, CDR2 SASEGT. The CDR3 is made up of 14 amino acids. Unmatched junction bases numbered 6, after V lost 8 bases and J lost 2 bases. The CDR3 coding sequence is TGTGCCAGCCACCGGGGGGGCACCACAGATACGCAGTATTTT. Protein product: CASHRGGTTDTQYF.

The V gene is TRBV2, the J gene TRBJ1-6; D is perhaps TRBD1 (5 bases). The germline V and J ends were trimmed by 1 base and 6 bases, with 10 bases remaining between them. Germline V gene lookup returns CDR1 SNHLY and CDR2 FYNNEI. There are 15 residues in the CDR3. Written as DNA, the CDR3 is TGTGCCAGCAGTGAAGGGACTGGGGGTAATTCACCCCTCCACTTT. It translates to CASSEGTGGNSPLHF.

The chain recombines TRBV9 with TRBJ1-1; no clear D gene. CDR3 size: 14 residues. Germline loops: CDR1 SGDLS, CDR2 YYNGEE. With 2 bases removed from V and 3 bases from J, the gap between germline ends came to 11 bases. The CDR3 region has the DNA TGTGCCAGCAGCGTCACAACAGCTGACACTGAAGCTTTCTTT. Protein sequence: CASSVTTADTEAFF.

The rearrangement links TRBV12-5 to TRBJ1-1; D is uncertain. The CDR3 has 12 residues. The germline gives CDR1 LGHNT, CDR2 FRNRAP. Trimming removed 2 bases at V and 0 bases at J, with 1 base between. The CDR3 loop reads CASGLMNTEAFF. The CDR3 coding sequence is TGTGCTAGTGGTTTGATGAACACTGAAGCTTTCTTT.

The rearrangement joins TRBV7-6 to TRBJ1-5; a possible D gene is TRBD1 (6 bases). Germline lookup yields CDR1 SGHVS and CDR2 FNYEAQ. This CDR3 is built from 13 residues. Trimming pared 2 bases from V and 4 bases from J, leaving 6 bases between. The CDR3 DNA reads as TGTGCCAGCAGCTTAACAGGGAATCAGCCCCAGCATTTT. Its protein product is CASSLTGNQPQHF.